The 15 T cell receptor beta chains below come from one sample, sequenced in a study of T cell responses to AZD1222 COVID-19 vaccine. Here immunoSEQ multiplex PCR was the method, and the copy in TCRdb shows in-frame clones only, minus some. The table shows some 160,000 clones, with about 91% occurring only once. The sequences come from peripheral blood, collected on day 0 of AZD1222 vaccination. Source of these receptors: an adult in good health.

The chain employs TRBV2 and TRBJ2-7, with TRBD1 matching over 9 bases. The CDR3 is made up of 14 amino acids. V was pared by 7 bases and J by 4 bases, with 8 bases of the junction left unmatched. Germline V CDR1 and CDR2: SNHLY, FYNNEI. The CDR3 spells CASKVRTGVYEQYF. CDR3 sequence (DNA): TGTGCCAGCAAAGTACGGACAGGGGTGTACGAGCAGTACTTC. Looking up the rest from reference TRBV2 and TRBJ2-7 gives the full variable domain: EPEVTQTPSHQVTQMGQEVILRCVPISNHLYFYWYRQILGQKVEFLVSFYNNEISEKSEIFDDQFSVERPDGSNFTLKIRSTKLEDSAMYFCASKVRTGVYEQYFGPGTRLTVT.

V usage is TRBV19 and J usage is TRBJ2-7, with D possibly matching TRBD1 (6 bases). The V end lost 6 bases, the J end lost 4 bases, and 16 bases lay between the germline ends. Germline CDR1 and CDR2: LNHDA and SQIVND (reference sequence). CDR3 size: 14 residues. The CDR3 sequence is CASSARQGRYEQYF. For the CDR3, the DNA is TGTGCCAGTAGCGCGCGCCAGGGGCGGTACGAGCAGTACTTC. Full variable domain (remainder filled in from reference TRBV19 and TRBJ2-7): DGGITQSPKYLFRKEGQNVTLSCEQNLNHDAMYWYRQDPGQGLRLIYYSQIVNDFQKGDIAEGYSVSREKKESFPLTVTSAQKNPTAFYLCASSARQGRYEQYFGPGTRLTVT.

The rearrangement uses TRBV5-1 and TRBJ2-7, with a tentative D call TRBD2 (5 bases). V was cut by 4 bases and J by 0 bases, with 11 bases left in between. CDR3 size: 14 residues. Germline V gives CDR1 SGHRS, CDR2 YFSETQ. CDR3 bases: TGCGCCAGCAGCCGCCGAGCGGACTCCTACGAGCAGTACTTC. Its translation: CASSRRADSYEQYF.

This chain uses TRBV12-3 or TRBV12-4 with TRBJ1-1; 7 nucleotides align to TRBD1. CDR3 size: 12 residues. The ends lost 9 bases at V and 2 bases at J; junction bases unmatched: 3. In nucleotides, the CDR3 is TGTGCCAGTTCAGGGGGAAACACTGAAGCTTTCTTT. Translated, it gives CASSGGNTEAFF.

This chain links TRBV18 with TRBJ1-2; no clear D. Per germline, CDR1 KGHSH and CDR2 LQKENI. Trimming removed 3 bases at V and 7 bases at J, with 18 bases between. The CDR3 length is 15 residues. The CDR3 protein is CASSPLIGSPSGYTF. CDR3 coding DNA: TGTGCCAGCTCACCCTTGATAGGCTCCCCCTCTGGCTACACCTTC.

This clone was observed once. V and J are TRBV13 and TRBJ2-4; D might be TRBD2 (5 bases). The CDR3 spans 14 residues. Germline V gene lookup returns CDR1 PRHDT and CDR2 FYEKMQ (reference sequence). V was clipped by 8 bases and J by 0 bases, with 11 bases between them. The CDR3 DNA follows: TGTGCCAGCTCGCTTCGGGGAGCCAAAAACATTCAGTACTTC. Translation gives CASSLRGAKNIQYF. The complete variable domain, with remaining parts taken from reference TRBV13 and TRBJ2-4, reads AAGVIQSPRHLIKEKRETATLKCYPIPRHDTVYWYQQGPGQDPQFLISFYEKMQSDKGSIPDRFSAQQFSDYHSELNMSSLELGDSALYFCASSLRGAKNIQYFGAGTRLSVL.

The CDR3 DNA is TGTGCCACCAGGGGCCCGGGAGACTACAATGAGCAGTTCTTC. Residues: CATRGPGDYNEQFF. The J gene is TRBJ2-1, the V gene TRBV24-1, with a possible D match to TRBD2 (6 bases). V gave up 7 bases and J gave up 3 bases, with 12 bases separating them. This CDR3 is built from 14 residues. Germline V lookup: CDR1 KGHDR, CDR2 SFDVKD.

The rearrangement links TRBV27 to TRBJ2-7; D may be TRBD1 or TRBD2 (5 bases each). CDR3 length: 15 residues. Trimming removed 5 bases from V and 3 bases from J, with 17 bases in between. CDR1 and CDR2 from the germline V gene are MNHEY and SMNVEV (reference sequence). The DNA for the CDR3 is TGTGCCAGCAGTCTGGAGAGGGGCAGGGTCTACGAGCAGTACTTC. It encodes CASSLERGRVYEQYF.

This clone was seen once. J is TRBJ1-5 and V is TRBV7-2; D is undetermined. This CDR3 region has 13 residues. V lost 4 bases to trimming and J lost 10 bases, with 14 bases between them. Looked up from germline, CDR1 is SGHTA and CDR2 is FQGNSA. CDR3 DNA sequence: TGTGCCAGCAGCTCGACCTTCTTGGAACCCCAGCATTTT. Amino acids: CASSSTFLEPQHF.

CDR3 in amino acids: CASSIVGAVGAGEQFF. CDR3 coding DNA: TGTGCCAGTAGTATAGTAGGTGCGGTAGGGGCGGGCGAGCAGTTCTTC. The chain joins TRBV19 to TRBJ2-1; the D call may be TRBD1 or TRBD2 (5 bases each). The CDR3 covers 16 residues. The germline CDR1 and CDR2 sequences are LNHDA and SQIVND (reference sequence). Trimming pared 1 base from V and 10 bases from J, leaving 20 bases between.

This rearrangement joins TRBV6-1 to TRBJ1-1; D ambiguous. This CDR3 has 15 amino acids. Per germline, CDR1 MNHNS and CDR2 SASEGT. The V gene lost 0 bases and the J gene lost 4 bases, with 12 bases spanning the gap. The CDR3 loop is CASSEAVSLGTEAFF. DNA of the CDR3: TGTGCCAGCAGTGAAGCGGTTAGTCTCGGCACTGAAGCTTTCTTT.

This clone came up once. The V call is TRBV5-1, the J call TRBJ2-1; weak D call: TRBD2 (5 bases). Germline assignment: CDR1 SGHRS and CDR2 YFSETQ. V lost 0 bases and J lost 10, with 8 bases in between. The CDR3 covers 12 residues. The CDR3 here is CASSLDRGEQFF. CDR3 nucleotides: TGCGCCAGCAGCTTGGATAGAGGGGAGCAGTTCTTC.

This chain links TRBV7-2 with TRBJ1-6; unclear D gene. CDR1 is SGHTA, CDR2 FQGNSA, per germline. This CDR3 region has 15 residues. Trimming took off 3 bases at V and 5 bases at J, with 11 bases between the two ends. In nucleotides, the CDR3 is TGTGCCAGCAGCTTCTTAGGTCAGAATAATTCACCCCTCCACTTT. It translates to CASSFLGQNNSPLHF.

This chain joins TRBV7-2 and TRBJ2-7, with 9 positions matching TRBD1. Germline V CDR1 and CDR2: SGHTA, FQGNSA. The CDR3 has 14 amino acids. J gave up 7 bases and V 2 bases, and 6 bases lay outside the gene matches. The CDR3 nucleotides read TGTGCCAGCAGCTTAAACAGGGGGCTCGGGGAGCAGTACTTC. Amino acid sequence: CASSLNRGLGEQYF.

In nucleotides, the CDR3 is TGTGCCAGCAGCTTAAGGGGGATGAACACTGAAGCTTTCTTT. It encodes CASSLRGMNTEAFF. The rearrangement uses TRBV7-3 and TRBJ1-1; D might be TRBD1 (5 bases). V was clipped by 1 base and J by 0 bases, with 6 bases between them. Germline CDR1 is SGHTA and CDR2 is FQGTGA. CDR3 length: 14 amino acids.